The 20 T cell receptor beta chains below come from one sample, sequenced in a study of T cell responses to AZD1222 COVID-19 vaccine. Sequenced by immunoSEQ multiplex PCR; TCRdb stores in-frame clones only, minus some. The sample contains fewer than 130,000 clones, approximately 90% of which appear only once. The sequenced sample was peripheral blood, obtained on day 0 of AZD1222 vaccination. These receptors originate from an adult in good health.

This clone was recorded once. The chain links TRBV19 to TRBJ1-6; 7 bases match TRBD1. The ends lost 4 bases at V and 12 bases at J; junction bases unmatched: 15. Looked up from germline, CDR1 is LNHDA and CDR2 is SQIVND (reference sequence). The CDR3 runs 16 residues. As DNA, the CDR3 is TGTGCCAGTAGTACCCGATCCGGGACAGCGGGGGGACCCCTCCACTTT. It yields the protein CASSTRSGTAGGPLHF.

The V and J genes are TRBV28 and TRBJ1-1, with 8 bases fitting TRBD1. Per the germline V gene, CDR1 is MDHEN and CDR2 is SYDVKM. CDR3 length: 17 amino acids. The ends lost 8 bases at V and 4 bases at J; junction bases unmatched: 18. In DNA, the CDR3 is TGTGCCAGCCCCCCCTCAGGGGGCCCCGGTTGGGGCACTGAAGCTTTCTTT. It translates to CASPPSGGPGWGTEAFF. Full variable domain (missing parts from reference TRBV28 and TRBJ1-1): DVKVTQSSRYLVKRTGEKVFLECVQDMDHENMFWYRQDPGLGLRLIYFSYDVKMKEKGDIPEGYSVSREKKERFSLILESASTNQTSMYLCASPPSGGPGWGTEAFFGQGTRLTVV.

V is TRBV5-1 and J is TRBJ1-1; D might be TRBD1 (5 bases). Trimming took 2 bases from V and 7 from J, leaving 9 bases between them. The CDR3 runs 12 residues. From germline, CDR1 is SGHRS and CDR2 YFSETQ. CDR3 in amino acids: CASSLDRFEAFF. For the CDR3, the DNA is TGCGCCAGCAGCTTAGACAGATTTGAAGCTTTCTTT.

The rearrangement uses TRBV27 and TRBJ1-4; D call uncertain. V was clipped by 10 bases and J by 7 bases, with 13 bases between them. CDR3 length equals 12 residues. Per the germline V gene, CDR1 is MNHEY and CDR2 is SMNVEV (reference sequence). The CDR3 spells CATRDSVEKLFF. CDR3 nucleotides: TGTGCCACCCGGGATTCAGTTGAAAAACTGTTTTTT.

The chain recombines TRBV3-1 (or the pseudogene TRBV3-2) with TRBJ2-1; D tentatively reads TRBD1 or TRBD2 (5 bases each). The CDR3 runs to 13 residues. In germline, CDR1 is LGHDT, CDR2 YNNKEL (reference sequence). V was cut by 0 bases and J by 12 bases, with 12 bases left in between. CDR3 sequence reads: CASSQDRGARQFF. CDR3 DNA sequence: TGTGCCAGCAGCCAAGATAGAGGGGCCCGGCAGTTCTTC.

This clone was observed a single time. The chain combines TRBV10-3 with TRBJ1-5; D unresolved. This CDR3 has 15 amino acids. V dropped 4 bases and J dropped 2 bases, with 12 bases sitting between them. CDR1 and CDR2 from the germline V gene are ENHRY and SYGVKD. The DNA of the CDR3 is TGTGCCATCAGTGGTTCCGGCGGGGGCAATCAGCCCCAGCATTTT. Its protein is CAISGSGGGNQPQHF.

V is TRBV10-3 and J is TRBJ1-2; 7 nucleotides agree with TRBD1. The length of the CDR3 is 14 residues. CDR1 and CDR2 from the germline V gene are ENHRY and SYGVKD. Unmatched junction bases numbered 12, after V lost 10 bases and J lost 4 bases. In DNA, the CDR3 is TGTGCCACTTCATCACAGGGGAATGTCTATGGCTACACCTTC. This codes for CATSSQGNVYGYTF.

The chain links TRBV12-2 to TRBJ2-1. TRBV12-2 is assigned pseudogene status. The CDR3 runs to 13 residues. This CDR3 is CASRPGSLGEQFF. For the CDR3, the DNA is TGTGCAAGTCGCCCCGGATCGTTGGGTGAGCAGTTCTTC.

This clone has only one observation. The genes are TRBV12-5 and TRBJ2-3, with D perhaps TRBD1 or TRBD2 (6 bases each). V lost 5 bases, J lost 6 bases, and 24 bases lay in between. CDR1 is LGHNT, CDR2 FRNRAP, per germline. This CDR3 has 17 residues. The CDR3 sequence: CASGPGRGTTARDTQYF. The CDR3 coding sequence is TGTGCTAGTGGTCCGGGCCGCGGGACAACCGCTAGGGATACGCAGTATTTT.

The chain couples TRBV6-5 to TRBJ2-2; a possible D gene is TRBD2 (6 bases). V dropped 2 bases and J dropped 4 bases, with 14 bases sitting between them. Germline values: CDR1 MNHEY, CDR2 SVGAGI. CDR3 size: 16 residues. The CDR3 loop reads CASSYGRGGVTGELFF. In DNA form, the CDR3 reads TGTGCCAGCAGTTACGGTCGGGGAGGCGTCACCGGGGAGCTGTTTTTT.

Here the CDR3 reads CARFVPGPGSGANVLTF. The CDR3 DNA follows: TGTGCCAGATTCGTCCCGGGCCCCGGCTCTGGGGCCAACGTCCTGACTTTC. The V call is TRBV10-3, the J call TRBJ2-6, with D unresolved. Germline CDR1 ENHRY, CDR2 SYGVKD. This CDR3 spans 17 amino acids. V lost 10 bases, J lost 0 bases, and 19 bases lay in between.

This clone was recorded only once. The rearrangement links TRBV28 to TRBJ1-5, with 10 bases that match TRBD1. Trimming removed 4 bases from V and 7 bases from J; junction bases left unmatched: 7. This CDR3 contains 15 residues. Germline V gene sequence: CDR1 MDHEN, CDR2 SYDVKM. The CDR3 DNA sequence: TGTGCCAGCAGTTCCGGGACAGGGGCGTACCAGCCCCAGCATTTT. It yields the protein CASSSGTGAYQPQHF.

The CDR3 loop reads CASSFYPIAGGEDTQYF. DNA of the CDR3: TGTGCCAGCAGTTTCTACCCGATAGCGGGGGGCGAAGATACGCAGTATTTT. The rearrangement joins TRBV27 to TRBJ2-3; 10 bases align to TRBD2. The V segment lost 3 bases and the J segment 5 bases; nucleotides outside the gene matches: 11. Germline loops: CDR1 MNHEY, CDR2 SMNVEV (reference sequence). CDR3 size: 17 residues.

V and J are TRBV11-2 and TRBJ2-4; the D is unclear. The CDR3 is 17 residues long. Germline CDR1 reads SGHAT; CDR2 reads FQNNGV. V lost 1 base and J 1 base, leaving 14 bases between the germline ends. The CDR3, as DNA: TGTGCCAGCAGCTTAGTCTTCTCGGGTCCGGCCAAAAACATTCAGTACTTC. Its translation is CASSLVFSGPAKNIQYF.

The rearrangement uses TRBV2 and TRBJ2-6, with a tentative D call TRBD1 (5 bases). CDR3 size: 14 residues. Trimming took 6 bases from V and 2 from J, leaving 8 bases between them. From germline, CDR1 is SNHLY and CDR2 FYNNEI. The CDR3: CASRGLAGANVLTF. DNA for the CDR3: TGTGCCAGCAGGGGGCTGGCTGGGGCCAACGTCCTGACTTTC.

The chain recombines TRBV29-1 with TRBJ1-1, with 7 bases that match TRBD1. The V segment lost 3 bases and the J segment 1 base; nucleotides outside the gene matches: 5. Germline V CDR1 and CDR2: SQVTM, ANQGSEA. The CDR3 totals 14 residues. CDR3 residues: CSVEEGARNTEAFF. The CDR3, as DNA: TGCAGCGTTGAGGAGGGGGCCAGGAACACTGAAGCTTTCTTT.

This clone has only a few counts. V is TRBV2 and J is TRBJ1-5; a weak D match, TRBD1 (6 bases). Trimming stripped 4 bases from V and 8 bases from J, with 15 bases between. CDR1 SNHLY and CDR2 FYNNEI come from the germline V gene. This CDR3 has 14 residues. The CDR3 spells CASSGEGEVKPQHF. CDR3 DNA sequence: TGTGCCAGCAGTGGGGAGGGGGAGGTTAAGCCCCAGCATTTT.

This clone was observed once. The CDR3 DNA is TGTGCCATCAGTGAGCCGGGGGCGCGTGGAAACACCATATATTTT. This codes for CAISEPGARGNTIYF. This chain connects TRBV10-3 to TRBJ1-3, with D maybe TRBD1 (6 bases). This CDR3 is 15 amino acids long. The germline gives CDR1 ENHRY, CDR2 SYGVKD. V was shortened by 2 bases and J by 3 bases, with 11 bases between the two germline ends.

This clone was counted a single time. The J gene is TRBJ1-2, the V gene TRBV19; D gene ambiguous. The V and J ends lost 9 bases and 4 bases respectively, with 15 bases between them. The CDR3 contains 13 residues. Germline V gene sequence: CDR1 LNHDA, CDR2 SQIVND (reference sequence). CDR3 amino acids: CASQRSGLYGYTF. Here the CDR3 DNA reads TGTGCCAGCCAAAGGTCCGGGCTCTATGGCTACACCTTC.

The chain is built from TRBV28 and TRBJ2-3; D is perhaps TRBD1 (7 bases). V was pared by 3 bases and J by 4 bases, with 11 bases between. Germline values: CDR1 MDHEN, CDR2 SYDVKM. The CDR3 consists of 14 residues. The CDR3 sequence is CASSFRGESDTQYF. Written as DNA, the CDR3 is TGTGCCAGCAGTTTCAGGGGGGAATCAGATACGCAGTATTTT.